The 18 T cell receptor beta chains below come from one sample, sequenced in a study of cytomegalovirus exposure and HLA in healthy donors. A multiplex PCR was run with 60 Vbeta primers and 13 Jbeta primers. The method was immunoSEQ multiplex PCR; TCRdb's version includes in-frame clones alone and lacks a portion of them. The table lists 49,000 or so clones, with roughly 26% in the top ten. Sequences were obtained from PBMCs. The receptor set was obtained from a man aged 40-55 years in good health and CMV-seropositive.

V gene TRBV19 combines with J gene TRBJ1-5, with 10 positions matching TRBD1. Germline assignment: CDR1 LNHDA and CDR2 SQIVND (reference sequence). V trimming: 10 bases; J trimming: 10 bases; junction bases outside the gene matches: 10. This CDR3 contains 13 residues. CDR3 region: CATHGTGDDPQHF. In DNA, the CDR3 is TGTGCCACCCACGGGACAGGGGACGATCCCCAGCATTTT. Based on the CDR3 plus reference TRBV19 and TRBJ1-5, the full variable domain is DGGITQSPKYLFRKEGQNVTLSCEQNLNHDAMYWYRQDPGQGLRLIYYSQIVNDFQKGDIAEGYSVSREKKESFPLTVTSAQKNPTAFYLCATHGTGDDPQHFGDGTRLSIL.

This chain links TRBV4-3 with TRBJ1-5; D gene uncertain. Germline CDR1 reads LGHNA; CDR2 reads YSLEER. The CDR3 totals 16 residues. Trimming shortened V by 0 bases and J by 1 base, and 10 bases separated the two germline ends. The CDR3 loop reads CASSQDLGGSNQPQHF. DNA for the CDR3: TGCGCCAGCAGCCAAGATCTGGGAGGCAGCAATCAGCCCCAGCATTTT.

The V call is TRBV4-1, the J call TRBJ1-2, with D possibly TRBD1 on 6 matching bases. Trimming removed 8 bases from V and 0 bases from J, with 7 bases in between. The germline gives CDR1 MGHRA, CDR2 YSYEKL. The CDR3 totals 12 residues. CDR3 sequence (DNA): TGCGCCAGCCAGGGGTCTAACTATGGCTACACCTTC. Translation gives CASQGSNYGYTF.

CDR3 DNA sequence: TGTGCCAGCAGCTACAGGGGGCAAGGCAATGAGCAGTTCTTC. This codes for CASSYRGQGNEQFF. The chain has TRBV27 and TRBJ2-1, with 9 bases lining up with TRBD1. Trimming took 6 bases from V and 6 from J; bases not matched to a gene: 6. Germline V CDR1 and CDR2: MNHEY, SMNVEV (reference sequence). The CDR3 covers 14 residues.

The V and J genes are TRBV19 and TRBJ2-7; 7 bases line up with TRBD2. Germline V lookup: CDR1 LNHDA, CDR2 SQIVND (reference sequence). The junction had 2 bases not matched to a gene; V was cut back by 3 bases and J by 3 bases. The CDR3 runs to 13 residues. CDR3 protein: CASSMGGVYEQYF. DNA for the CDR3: TGTGCCAGTAGTATGGGAGGGGTCTACGAGCAGTACTTC.

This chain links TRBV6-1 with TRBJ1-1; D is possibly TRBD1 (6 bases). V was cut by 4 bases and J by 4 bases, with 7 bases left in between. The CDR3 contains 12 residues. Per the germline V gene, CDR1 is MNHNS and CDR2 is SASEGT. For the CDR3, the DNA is TGTGCCAGCAGTGTCAGGGGCACTGAAGCTTTCTTT. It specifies CASSVRGTEAFF.

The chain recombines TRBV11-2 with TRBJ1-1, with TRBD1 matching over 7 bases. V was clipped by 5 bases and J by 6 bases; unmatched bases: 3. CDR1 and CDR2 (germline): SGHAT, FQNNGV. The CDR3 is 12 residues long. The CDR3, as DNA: TGTGCCAGCAGCCGGACAGGATCTGAAGCTTTCTTT. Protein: CASSRTGSEAFF.

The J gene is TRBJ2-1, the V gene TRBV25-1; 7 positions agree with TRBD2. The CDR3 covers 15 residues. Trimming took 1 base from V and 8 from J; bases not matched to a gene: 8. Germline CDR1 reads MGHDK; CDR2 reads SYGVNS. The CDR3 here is CASSELVERDDEQFF. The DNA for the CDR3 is TGTGCCAGCAGTGAATTGGTCGAGCGGGACGATGAGCAGTTCTTC.

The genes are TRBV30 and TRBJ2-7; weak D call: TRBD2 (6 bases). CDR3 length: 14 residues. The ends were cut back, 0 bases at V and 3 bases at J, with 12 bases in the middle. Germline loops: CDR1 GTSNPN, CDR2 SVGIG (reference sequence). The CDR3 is CAWSVLRGNYEQYF. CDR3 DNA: TGTGCCTGGAGTGTACTGCGGGGAAACTACGAGCAGTACTTC.

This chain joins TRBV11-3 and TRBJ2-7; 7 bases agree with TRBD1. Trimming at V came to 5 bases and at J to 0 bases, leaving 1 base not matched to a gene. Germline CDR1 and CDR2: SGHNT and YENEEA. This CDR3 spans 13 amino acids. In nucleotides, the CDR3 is TGTGCCAGCAGCCGGGACAGCTCCTACGAGCAGTACTTC. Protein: CASSRDSSYEQYF.

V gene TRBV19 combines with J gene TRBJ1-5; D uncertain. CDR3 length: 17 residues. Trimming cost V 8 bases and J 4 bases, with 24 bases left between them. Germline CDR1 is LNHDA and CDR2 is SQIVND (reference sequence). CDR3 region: CASVDWTDLGRNQPQHF. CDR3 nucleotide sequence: TGTGCCAGTGTCGATTGGACGGACTTAGGGAGAAATCAGCCCCAGCATTTT.

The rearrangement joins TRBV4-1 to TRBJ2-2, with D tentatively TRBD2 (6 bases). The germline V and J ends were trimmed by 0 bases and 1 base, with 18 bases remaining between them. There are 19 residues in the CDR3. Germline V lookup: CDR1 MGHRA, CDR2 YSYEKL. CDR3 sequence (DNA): TGCGCCAGCAGCCAAGATCGGAGGGCCAGAGCTAGGAACACCGGGGAGCTGTTTTTT. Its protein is CASSQDRRARARNTGELFF.

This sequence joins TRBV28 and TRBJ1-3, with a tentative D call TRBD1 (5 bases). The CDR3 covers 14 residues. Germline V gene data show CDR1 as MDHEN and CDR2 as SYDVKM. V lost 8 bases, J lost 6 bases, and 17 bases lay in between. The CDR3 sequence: CASLPGTLTNTIYF. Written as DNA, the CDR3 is TGTGCCAGCCTTCCGGGGACTTTAACAAACACCATATATTTT.

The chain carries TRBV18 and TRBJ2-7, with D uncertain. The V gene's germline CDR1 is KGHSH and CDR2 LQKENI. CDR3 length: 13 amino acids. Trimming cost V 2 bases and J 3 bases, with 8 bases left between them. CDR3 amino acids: CASSPAQYYEQYF. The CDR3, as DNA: TGTGCCAGCTCACCAGCACAGTACTACGAGCAGTACTTC.

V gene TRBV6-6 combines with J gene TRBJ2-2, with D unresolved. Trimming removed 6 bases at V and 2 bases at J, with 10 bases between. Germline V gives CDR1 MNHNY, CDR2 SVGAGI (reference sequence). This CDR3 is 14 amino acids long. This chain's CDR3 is CASRNDFNTGELFF. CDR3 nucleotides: TGTGCCAGCAGGAACGACTTCAACACCGGGGAGCTGTTTTTT.

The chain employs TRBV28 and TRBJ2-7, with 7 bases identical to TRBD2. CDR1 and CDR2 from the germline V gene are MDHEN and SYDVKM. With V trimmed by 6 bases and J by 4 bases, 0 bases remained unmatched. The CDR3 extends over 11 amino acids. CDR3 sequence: CASSGRYEQYF. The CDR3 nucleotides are TGTGCCAGCAGCGGGAGGTACGAGCAGTACTTC.

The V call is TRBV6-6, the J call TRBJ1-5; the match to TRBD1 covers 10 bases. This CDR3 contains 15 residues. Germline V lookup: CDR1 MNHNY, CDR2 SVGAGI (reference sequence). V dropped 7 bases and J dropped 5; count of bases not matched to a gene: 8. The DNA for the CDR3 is TGTGCCAGCAACCTCGGACAGGGGGTTTATCAGCCCCAGCATTTT. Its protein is CASNLGQGVYQPQHF.

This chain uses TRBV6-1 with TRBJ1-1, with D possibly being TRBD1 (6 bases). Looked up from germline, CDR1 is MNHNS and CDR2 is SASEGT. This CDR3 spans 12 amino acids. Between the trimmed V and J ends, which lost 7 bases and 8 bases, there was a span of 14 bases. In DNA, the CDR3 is TGTGCCAGCACCTTAGACAGGATGGAAGCTTTCTTT. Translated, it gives CASTLDRMEAFF.